Below are 14 T cell receptor beta chains sequenced from a single sample in a study of T cell changes during pregnancy in multiple sclerosis. Sequencing used immunoSEQ multiplex PCR; TCRdb keeps in-frame clones, though not all of them. Of roughly 27,000 clones in the sample, more than 70% are singletons; the top ten hold roughly 8%. Sequenced here: CD8+ T cells from peripheral blood mononuclear cells, sampled after pregnancy. These receptors were taken from a female donor with multiple sclerosis, enrolled in a pregnancy study.

This clone was found a few times. The rearrangement links TRBV6-4 to TRBJ2-1; maybe TRBD1 (6 bases). The germline V and J ends were trimmed by 5 bases and 6 bases, with 11 bases remaining between them. The CDR3 is 13 amino acids. Germline V lookup: CDR1 MRHNA, CDR2 SNTAGT. The CDR3: CASSPGASNEQFF. The CDR3 bases are TGTGCCAGCAGTCCAGGGGCGAGCAATGAGCAGTTCTTC.

This chain joins TRBV28 and TRBJ1-1, with 7 bases matching TRBD1. J was trimmed by 3 bases and V by 5 bases; bases with no gene match: 18. This CDR3 is built from 18 residues. Germline V gives CDR1 MDHEN, CDR2 SYDVKM. Here the CDR3 reads CASSLKAPQGVRHTEAFF. The CDR3 coding sequence is TGTGCCAGCAGTCTCAAAGCCCCCCAGGGGGTACGGCACACTGAAGCTTTCTTT.

The chain recombines TRBV5-4 with TRBJ1-2; 8 positions agree with TRBD1. The V gene end was trimmed by 3 bases and the J gene end by 4 bases; junction bases not matched to a gene: 5. There are 14 residues in the CDR3. CDR1 and CDR2 from the germline V gene are SGHNT and YYREEE (reference sequence). The CDR3 here is CASSWTGLGYGYTF. CDR3 coding DNA: TGTGCCAGCAGCTGGACAGGGTTGGGCTATGGCTACACCTTC. The variable domain in full, completed from reference TRBV5-4 and TRBJ1-2, reads ETGVTQSPTHLIKTRGQQVTLRCSSQSGHNTVSWYQQALGQGPQFIFQYYREEENGRGNFPPRFSGLQFPNYSSELNVNALELDDSALYLCASSWTGLGYGYTFGSGTRLTVV.

As to this clone: Sequence at one end of the junction differs from germline and may be a read error. J is TRBJ1-1 and V is TRBV4-1; D is unclear. Germline-derived CDR1 and CDR2 are MGHRA and YSYEKL. There are 14 residues in the CDR3. CDR3 region: CASSQVPENIEAFF. CDR3 nucleotide sequence: TGCGCCAGCAGCCAAGTCCCAGAAAACATTGAAGCTTTCTTT.

Sample share makes this clone large. This rearrangement joins TRBV28 to TRBJ2-5; the D gene is possibly TRBD1 (6 bases). Germline V gene data show CDR1 as MDHEN and CDR2 as SYDVKM. This CDR3 has 13 amino acids. CDR3 amino acids: CVSQGPILGTQYF. In nucleotides, the CDR3 is TGTGTATCCCAGGGGCCTATCTTGGGGACCCAGTACTTC.

The V call is TRBV6-1, the J call TRBJ2-7, with 14 bases lining up with TRBD2. V lost 4 bases to trimming and J lost 0 bases; unmatched junction nucleotides: 2. Germline values: CDR1 MNHNS, CDR2 SASEGT. There are 16 residues in the CDR3. The CDR3, as DNA: TGTGCCAGCAGTGTGACTAGCGGGGGGGGCTCCTACGAGCAGTACTTC. As protein: CASSVTSGGGSYEQYF.

The rearrangement uses TRBV6-1 and TRBJ1-6, with D perhaps matching TRBD1 (6 bases). The CDR3 spans 15 residues. V dropped 2 bases and J dropped 7 bases, with 12 bases sitting between them. CDR1 MNHNS and CDR2 SASEGT come from the germline V gene. CDR3 protein: CASSERGGPNSPLHF. The DNA for the CDR3 is TGTGCCAGCAGTGAAAGGGGGGGACCGAATTCACCCCTCCACTTT.

The genes are TRBV5-8 and TRBJ2-7; 7 bases line up with TRBD1. V was pared by 0 bases and J by 5 bases, with 11 bases of the junction left unmatched. This CDR3 comprises 16 residues. Germline CDR1 is SGHTS and CDR2 is YDEGEE. Here the CDR3 DNA reads TGTGCCAGCAGCTTGGAAGGCCGTCGACAGGGCCACGAGCAGTACTTC. Translation gives CASSLEGRRQGHEQYF. Complete variable domain (other parts from reference TRBV5-8 and TRBJ2-7): EAGVTQSPTHLIKTRGQQATLRCSPISGHTSVYWYQQALGLGLQFLLWYDEGEERNRGNFPPRFSGRQFPNYSSELNVNALELEDSALYLCASSLEGRRQGHEQYFGPGTRLTVT.

The chain recombines TRBV2 with TRBJ2-3, with TRBD2 identical over 12 bases. Germline-derived CDR1 and CDR2 are SNHLY and FYNNEI. This CDR3 has 13 amino acids. J was trimmed by 6 bases and V by 7 bases; bases with no gene match: 2. The CDR3: CASTGLAGDTQYF. As DNA, the CDR3 is TGTGCCAGCACCGGACTAGCGGGGGATACGCAGTATTTT.

Details on this clone: An end of the junction differs from the germline gene, which may be a read error. CDR3 loop: CASSLSLGTGVYEQYF. For the CDR3, the DNA is TGTGCCAGCAGTCTATCCCTCGGGACAGGGGTCTACGAGCAGTACTTC. The chain uses TRBV27 and TRBJ2-7, with 10 positions matching TRBD1. Germline V gene data show CDR1 as MNHEY and CDR2 as SMNVEV (reference sequence). The CDR3 totals 16 residues.

The chain joins TRBV6-1 to TRBJ1-2; 7 bases fit TRBD1. Unmatched junction bases numbered 6, after V lost 1 base and J lost 4 bases. This CDR3 has 15 amino acids. Germline values: CDR1 MNHNS, CDR2 SASEGT. The CDR3: CASSEGQGVGYGYTF. The DNA of the CDR3 is TGTGCCAGCAGTGAAGGGCAGGGGGTGGGCTATGGCTACACCTTC.

The chain carries TRBV28 and TRBJ2-1; a weak D match, TRBD2 (6 bases). Germline assignment: CDR1 MDHEN and CDR2 SYDVKM. This CDR3 is built from 17 residues. The V end was cut by 2 bases, the J end by 0 bases, with 14 bases between. In nucleotides, the CDR3 is TGTGCCAGCAGTTTAAGCGTGGCGGGGAGCTCCTACAATGAGCAGTTCTTC. Amino acid sequence: CASSLSVAGSSYNEQFF.

This clone is medium-sized. This chain links TRBV15 with TRBJ2-7; no firm D call. In germline, CDR1 is LNHNV, CDR2 YYDKDF (reference sequence). Deletions cut 0 bases from V and 1 base from J, with 13 bases between. The CDR3 length is 16 residues. CDR3 in DNA: TGTGCCACCAGCAGAGATAGCAGCATTCCTTCCTACGAGCAGTACTTC. This sequence encodes CATSRDSSIPSYEQYF. Combining the CDR3 with reference TRBV15 and TRBJ2-7 gives the whole variable domain DAMVIQNPRYQVTQFGKPVTLSCSQTLNHNVMYWYQQKSSQAPKLLFHYYDKDFNNEADTPDNFQSRRPNTSFCFLDIRSPGLGDTAMYLCATSRDSSIPSYEQYFGPGTRLTVT.

V gene TRBV5-4 combines with J gene TRBJ1-1; 9 bases match TRBD1. The CDR3 consists of 17 residues. The trim removed 5 bases at V and 4 bases at J, leaving 15 bases unmatched. Germline V gene data show CDR1 as SGHNT and CDR2 as YYREEE (reference sequence). In DNA form, the CDR3 reads TGTGCCAGCAGTACGGGACAGGGTGCCGATGAGGGCACTGAAGCTTTCTTT. Protein: CASSTGQGADEGTEAFF.